This T cell receptor beta chain stems from a study of long-term antiretroviral therapy in people with HIV (dated by TCRdb to between 2021 and 2023). For the study in its entirety: The earliest samples were collected approximately a decade before the 2015 WHO recommendation for immediate ART, a period when ART was typically delayed until CD4 counts fell. A retrospective serial study tested whether ART initiation and durable HIV suppression were associated with changes in peripheral blood TRB repertoire composition and diversity. A total of fewer than 200 cryopreserved PBMC samples were contributed to the cohort by 30 adults with confirmed HIV infection, with samples collected serially over a mean of approximately six years (range 1-12). Of the approximately 30 participants with HIV, 10 to 11 were female. No cross-contamination during QIAcube processing was seen in test extractions of a monoclonal T-cell line run alongside 30 to 35 polyclonal samples.

Participants were included only if at least one PBMC sample before ART initiation and at least two post-ART samples were available. Every participant with HIV received treatment in the United States of America. Before DNA extraction, cryopreserved samples of about 1-10 million PBMC were thawed and washed. At the time of the earliest PBMC sample, participants with HIV were aged between about 23 and 55 years. Each participant contributed PBMC samples from 1-4 timepoints before ART initiation and 2-8 timepoints after ART initiation, with a median of 7 samples. For every participant, serial HIV viral load, CD4+ T-cell count, ART history and demographic data were obtained. Using a Qiagen kit on a QIAcube, genomic DNA was extracted from unsorted PBMC, with samples processed in batches of 12. The immunoSEQ hsTCRB v3.0 assay was used at survey level resolution to sequence the TRB variable region. TRB sequencing targeted a depth of about 35,000-55,000 T-cell genomes per sample. An Illumina MiSeq with a v3 150-cycle kit was used to sequence the pooled TRB libraries. The published analysis was carried out like this. Repertoire analysis was performed in R inside a reproducible Nextflow workflow that covered QC, data transformation and analysis. Custom analyses were implemented in LymphoSeq2, an R package for AIRR-Seq data exploration. A few samples that produced fewer than 5000 total TRB sequences were removed, so under 200 HIV repertoires were analyzed. Of the 188 retained HIV repertoires, roughly 61 were collected before and more than 120 after ART initiation. Each repertoire was downsampled to 5000 TRB nucleotide sequences, and summary statistics were averaged across 100 downsampling iterations. The analysis kept only TRB sequences whose CDR3 regions were at least seven amino acids long. Two measures captured diversity: a Shannon entropy-derived clonality score and the Gini coefficient. In the repertoire networks, any two of the top 5000 CDR3 amino acid sequences were connected whenever the two sequences differed by an edit distance of one. For TRB CDR3 amino acid sequences, antigen specificity groups and MHC restriction were predicted with GLIPH2. CDR3 amino acid sequences were matched against VDJdb and McPAS-TCR to flag known CMV, EBV, HIV or tissue antigen associations. Pre-ART, post-ART and control groups were compared with Wilcoxon signed-rank tests and Holm-Bonferroni correction. Held by TCRdb, this immuneACCESS table contains in-frame sequences only and omits some clones. Under half of the omission traces to an unresolved V gene where checked; the cause of the rest is unknown. The V and J calls and clone size come from that table; D and trimming were worked out from the DNA. For this sample there are about 25,000 clones; about 80% appear just once. Of the sample, around 11% is held by the ten largest clones.

Study-wide findings and limitations: The repertoire was dominated across all time points by expanded TRB clones identified before ART initiation, although this dominance was seen to fluctuate and to decrease in many PLHIV after ART. The samples span the years 2004 to 2017, and the ART regimens used may be less effective than current regimens. No data were available on ART adherence, viral resistance or therapy changes, limiting inferences about post-ART repertoire changes. Because PBMC availability was limited, only the TCR beta chain was sequenced, with no alpha chain pairing. Narrower CDR3 length ranges were observed in HIV repertoires than in controls, and an antigen-experienced repertoire with only a slight naive shift after ART was suggested by the network structure. Starting ART was linked to a significant rise in TRB diversity, yet even after long-term ART the diversity remained significantly lower than in transplant donor controls. Because pre-ART samples had limited cell numbers, profiling was done on unsorted PBMC rather than on sorted CD4+ and CD8+ T cells.

Concerning this clone: Its antigen specificity is not known. No much larger clone exists at a distance of one base, and base qualities are not known.

Its CDR3 holds 12 amino acids, cysteine through phenylalanine. The kept DNA is CDR3 alone, 36 bases in frame from the first base. Per the germline V gene (reference sequence), SGHKS is the CDR1 and YYEKEE is the CDR2. Relative to germline, V is 7 bases shorter and J is 4 bases shorter, with 9 bases between their ends. The chain was built from TRBV5-5 and TRBJ2-1, with a weak D call of TRBD2 (5 bases match). The source was unsorted PBMCs, collected 1.1 years before starting antiretroviral therapy. This clonotype originated in a woman in her forties with HIV. The base sequence is TGTGCCAGCGGTGCGGGTTACAATGAGCAGTTCTTC. This codes for CASGAGYNEQFF.